These 25 T cell receptor beta chains share one sample of origin, sequenced in a study of T cells after somatic rescue of genetic block. Profiling relied on immunoSEQ multiplex PCR, and the TCRdb table lists in-frame clones only, not all of them. The sample includes more than 13,000 clones, roughly two thirds of them seen just once. Sequencing was done on a sample of peripheral blood mononuclear cells (PBMCs). Source of these receptors: a man between 18 and 29 years old.

This chain links TRBV11-2 with TRBJ2-3; TRBD2 might be the D (6 bases). Germline CDR1 reads SGHAT; CDR2 reads FQNNGV. V lost 1 base and J 4 bases, leaving 12 bases between the germline ends. The CDR3 has 15 residues. The CDR3 bases are TGTGCCAGCAGCTTAGCGTCCCTAGCGTCAGATACGCAGTATTTT. This gives the protein CASSLASLASDTQYF.

The rearrangement joins TRBV25-1 to TRBJ2-5; D is uncertain. Germline-derived CDR1 and CDR2 are MGHDK and SYGVNS. V was clipped by 4 bases and J by 1 base, with 10 bases between them. This CDR3 comprises 14 residues. CDR3 DNA sequence: TGTGCCAGCAGTGCTCACAGAGCCCAAGAGACCCAGTACTTC. Protein: CASSAHRAQETQYF.

The chain links TRBV14 to TRBJ2-4; the match to TRBD1 covers 9 bases. Germline V gene sequence: CDR1 SGHDN, CDR2 FVKESK. The CDR3 is made up of 13 amino acids. J was trimmed by 8 bases and V by 1 base; bases with no gene match: 0. In DNA form, the CDR3 reads TGTGCCAGCAGCCAAGGACAGGGGGACATTCAGTACTTC. This translates into CASSQGQGDIQYF.

V gene TRBV6-5 combines with J gene TRBJ1-1; 7 nucleotides align to TRBD1. The CDR3 runs 14 residues. V lost 10 bases and J lost 6; bases outside the gene matches: 14. Per the germline V gene, CDR1 is MNHEY and CDR2 is SVGAGI. CDR3 in amino acids: CATLLRGGKAEAFF. CDR3 coding DNA: TGTGCCACCCTCCTACGAGGGGGCAAAGCTGAAGCTTTCTTT.

The V call is TRBV7-8, the J call TRBJ1-1, with D possibly matching TRBD1 (5 bases). Germline V gene lookup returns CDR1 SGHVS and CDR2 FQNEAQ. V dropped 0 bases and J dropped 0 bases, with 14 bases sitting between them. The CDR3 contains 17 residues. The CDR3 reads CASSLALYDSLNTEAFF. CDR3 coding DNA: TGTGCCAGCAGCTTAGCTCTCTATGACAGCTTGAACACTGAAGCTTTCTTT.

This clone was counted only a few times. J is TRBJ2-2 and V is TRBV19; the D gene is possibly TRBD1 (6 bases). The CDR3 is 15 amino acids. The germline V gene encodes CDR1 LNHDA and CDR2 SQIVND (reference sequence). Trimming removed 7 bases at V and 2 bases at J, with 14 bases between. This CDR3 reads CASISTGLNTGELFF. CDR3 nucleotides: TGTGCCAGTATTTCGACAGGCCTAAACACCGGGGAGCTGTTTTTT.

On this clone: A read error may produce the germline difference seen at one junction end. The same CDR3 can be traced to other DNA sequences in this sample. The chain recombines TRBV28 with TRBJ2-7; D call uncertain. CDR3 length: 15 residues. Germline V gene sequence: CDR1 MDHEN, CDR2 SYDVKM. DNA for the CDR3: TGCGCCAGCAGTTTATCTCGGACCTATCCCTACGAGCAGTACTTC. This sequence encodes CASSLSRTYPYEQYF.

V gene TRBV5-1 combines with J gene TRBJ2-2; 9 bases are a match to TRBD2. The CDR3 has 15 amino acids. The ends lost 3 bases at V and 6 bases at J; junction bases unmatched: 6. Germline V CDR1 and CDR2: SGHRS, YFSETQ. This chain's CDR3 is CASSSPGTSSGELFF. The CDR3 DNA sequence: TGCGCCAGCAGCTCCCCCGGGACTAGCTCCGGGGAGCTGTTTTTT.

This clone was observed many times. The chain couples TRBV13 to TRBJ2-7; 10 positions match TRBD2. Germline CDR1 is PRHDT and CDR2 is FYEKMQ (reference sequence). The CDR3 is 15 residues long. Trimming cost V 3 bases and J 2 bases; bases outside gene matches: 4. The chain's CDR3 is CASSFSGRPPYEQYF. The CDR3 region has the DNA TGTGCCAGCAGCTTTAGCGGGAGGCCCCCCTACGAGCAGTACTTC.

This clone was recorded once. The CDR3 DNA sequence: TGTGCCAGCAGTTACTCCCTTGCTGGGGCCAACGTCCTGACTTTC. Protein sequence: CASSYSLAGANVLTF. The V and J genes are TRBV6-5 and TRBJ2-6, with no clear D. V lost 0 bases and J lost 2, with 5 bases in between. CDR1 MNHEY and CDR2 SVGAGI come from the germline V gene. CDR3 length: 15 residues.

The chain employs TRBV11-1 and TRBJ2-5; no definite D call. This CDR3 comprises 13 residues. Between the trimmed V and J ends, which lost 3 bases and 1 base, there was a span of 6 bases. In germline, CDR1 is SGHAT, CDR2 FQDESV (reference sequence). CDR3 sequence reads: CASSLGLQETQYF. The CDR3 DNA is TGTGCCAGCAGCTTGGGTCTCCAAGAGACCCAGTACTTC.

The chain recombines TRBV14 with TRBJ1-1; no firm D call. The V and J ends lost 4 bases and 0 bases respectively, with 6 bases between them. The length of the CDR3 is 13 residues. Germline lookup yields CDR1 SGHDN and CDR2 FVKESK. The CDR3 DNA sequence: TGTGCCAGCAGCCCCCGGATGAACACTGAAGCTTTCTTT. Translated: CASSPRMNTEAFF.

The chain carries TRBV2 and TRBJ1-3, with a possible D match to TRBD1 (5 bases). This CDR3 has 16 amino acids. V was clipped by 5 bases and J by 4 bases, with 18 bases between them. From germline, CDR1 is SNHLY and CDR2 FYNNEI. This chain's CDR3 is CASSITGTVAGNTIYF. In DNA form, the CDR3 reads TGTGCCAGCAGTATCACCGGGACGGTGGCGGGAAACACCATATATTTT. Based on the CDR3 plus reference TRBV2 and TRBJ1-3, the full variable domain is EPEVTQTPSHQVTQMGQEVILRCVPISNHLYFYWYRQILGQKVEFLVSFYNNEISEKSEIFDDQFSVERPDGSNFTLKIRSTKLEDSAMYFCASSITGTVAGNTIYFGEGSWLTVV.

This clone has a handful of counts. The V and J genes are TRBV19 and TRBJ2-4; no definite D call. V was clipped by 1 base and J by 3 bases, with 16 bases between them. Germline V gives CDR1 LNHDA, CDR2 SQIVND (reference sequence). The CDR3 totals 17 residues. In nucleotides, the CDR3 is TGTGCCAGTAGTATAGTTTGGGGTACTAAGGGCAAAAACATTCAGTACTTC. It is translated as CASSIVWGTKGKNIQYF.

The V gene is TRBV7-9, the J gene TRBJ2-1; unclear D gene. The V end lost 1 base, the J end lost 4 bases, and 8 bases lay between the germline ends. The CDR3 is 14 residues long. Per the germline V gene, CDR1 is SEHNR and CDR2 is FQNEAQ (reference sequence). The CDR3 loop is CASSLGSDYNEQFF. CDR3 in DNA: TGTGCCAGCAGCTTAGGGTCCGATTACAATGAGCAGTTCTTC.

The chain combines TRBV5-3 with TRBJ2-1; 7 bases agree with TRBD2. TRBV5-3 is treated as an ORF (open reading frame) with a function not yet certain. CDR3 length equals 14 residues. Germline trimming cut 4 bases from V and 2 bases from J; bases unmatched to any gene: 3. CDR3 nucleotides: TGTGCCAGAAGCCTGAGCGGGACCTACAATGAGCAGTTCTTC. Translation gives CARSLSGTYNEQFF.

This clone has just one count. The chain combines TRBV5-1 with TRBJ1-1; TRBD1 matches 10 bases. The junction had 10 bases not matched to a gene; V was cut back by 4 bases and J by 4 bases. Per germline, CDR1 SGHRS and CDR2 YFSETQ. CDR3 size: 16 residues. The CDR3 is CASSLNSRTGGTEAFF. DNA for the CDR3: TGCGCCAGCAGCCTGAACTCCCGGACAGGGGGCACTGAAGCTTTCTTT.

The rearrangement links TRBV29-1 to TRBJ2-6; D unclear. This CDR3 is built from 13 residues. Germline CDR1 is SQVTM and CDR2 is ANQGSEA. V gave up 1 base and J gave up 1 base, with 2 bases separating them. CDR3 in amino acids: CSVEGSGANVLTF. The CDR3 DNA reads TGCAGCGTTGAAGGGTCTGGGGCCAACGTCCTGACTTTC.

V gene TRBV10-3 combines with J gene TRBJ2-3, with 13 bases lining up with TRBD2. Germline V gene data show CDR1 as ENHRY and CDR2 as SYGVKD. The CDR3 is made up of 17 amino acids. The trim removed 5 bases at V and 2 bases at J, leaving 7 bases unmatched. In DNA form, the CDR3 reads TGTGCCATCAGTCGGACTAGCGGGGGCCTATACACAGATACGCAGTATTTT. Protein sequence: CAISRTSGGLYTDTQYF.

This clone was found a few times. The rearrangement links TRBV6-6 to TRBJ2-2, with D uncertain. Between the trimmed V and J ends, which lost 4 bases and 3 bases, there was a span of 6 bases. Germline CDR1 reads MNHNY; CDR2 reads SVGAGI (reference sequence). The CDR3 totals 13 residues. CDR3 sequence (DNA): TGTGCCAGCAGTTTCCAGGACACCGGGGAGCTGTTTTTT. Its translation is CASSFQDTGELFF.

The chain employs TRBV29-1 and TRBJ1-2; D is undetermined. CDR1 and CDR2 (germline): SQVTM, ANQGSEA. V lost 5 bases to trimming and J lost 4 bases, with 11 bases between them. The CDR3 loop spans 12 amino acids. Written as DNA, the CDR3 is TGCAGCGTTAAGACGGAGCTCTATGGCTACACCTTC. It translates to CSVKTELYGYTF.

V usage is TRBV2 and J usage is TRBJ1-5; the D is unclear. Germline CDR1 is SNHLY and CDR2 is FYNNEI. Trimming stripped 0 bases from V and 4 bases from J, with 10 bases between. The length of the CDR3 is 15 residues. CDR3 in DNA: TGTGCCAGCAGTGAAGCGCTTGTAGGGAATCAGCCCCAGCATTTT. It yields the protein CASSEALVGNQPQHF.

This clone was counted a single time. This sequence joins TRBV18 and TRBJ1-1, with D possibly TRBD1 on 6 matching bases. V gave up 3 bases and J gave up 1 base, with 12 bases separating them. The CDR3 spans 15 residues. CDR1 KGHSH and CDR2 LQKENI come from the germline V gene. The CDR3 spells CASSPGGPGNTEAFF. DNA for the CDR3: TGTGCCAGCTCACCCGGGGGCCCCGGGAACACTGAAGCTTTCTTT.

The CDR3 coding sequence is TGTGCCAGCAGCTCACGACAGGGCTCGAATTCACCCCTCCACTTT. Encoded protein: CASSSRQGSNSPLHF. The chain recombines TRBV7-9 with TRBJ1-6; 7 bases line up with TRBD1. The CDR3 covers 15 residues. Trimming took 4 bases from V and 7 from J; bases not matched to a gene: 7. The germline V gene encodes CDR1 SEHNR and CDR2 FQNEAQ (reference sequence).

This sequence joins TRBV18 and TRBJ2-7; TRBD1 agrees at 11 bases. The germline gives CDR1 KGHSH, CDR2 LQKENI. Losses at the gene ends were 2 bases for V and 7 bases for J; bases not matched to a gene: 4. This CDR3 is built from 14 residues. The CDR3, as DNA: TGTGCCAGCTCACCAGGACAGGGGGCAAAAGAGCAGTACTTC. It specifies CASSPGQGAKEQYF. Complete variable domain (other parts from reference TRBV18 and TRBJ2-7): NAGVMQNPRHLVRRRGQEARLRCSPMKGHSHVYWYRQLPEEGLKFMVYLQKENIIDESGMPKERFSAEFPKEGPSILRIQQVVRGDSAAYFCASSPGQGAKEQYFGPGTRLTVT.